This TCR beta chain originates from a study of T cells in Graves' hyperthyroidism and ophthalmopathy. The CDR3 is made up of 14 amino acids. The germline CDR1 and CDR2 sequences are DFQATT and SNEGSKA (reference sequence). V was cut by 5 bases and J by 7 bases, with 17 bases left in between. In the case of this clonotype: What it recognizes is unknown.

Exclusions: uncontrolled infection, other autoimmune disease, pregnancy, lactation. Whole-study findings and limits: Ophthalmopathy was predicted by the model a median of roughly 6.6 months ahead of onset.

What was amplified from RNA transcripts were TCR beta CDR3 regions. An initial round of RT-PCR targeting the TCR CDR3 relied on the HTBI primer set. In TCRdb, the multiplex PCR reads were re-called with MiXCR into one record per CDR3 protein. The repertoire has 700,000 to 950,000 distinct CDR3 sequences, 30% to 40% of them found once; the top ten carry roughly 30%. What was sequenced was blood. This clonotype was sampled from a woman aged 40 to 50 with Graves' hyperthyroidism. The chain combines TRBV20-1 with TRBJ1-4; a weak D match, TRBD1 (5 bases). CDR3: CSAPPRTTGEKLFF. In DNA form, the CDR3 reads TGCAGTGCTCCCCCCCGAACAACAGGTGAAAAACTGTTTTTT.